This T cell receptor beta chain was captured by sequencing in a study of OX40 agonist ivuxolimab in advanced cancers. At the level of the study: Patients with prior anti-PD-1, anti-PD-L1 or anti-CTLA-4 therapy were eligible; about 41% had some. Points from the study as a whole: CD4+ and CD8+ blood T cells expanded clonally by week 6 at 0.1 to 3.0 mg/kg. Among some nonresponders, normalized T-cell clonal expansion was also low. Researchers report that CD8+ T cells had, on average, more expanded clones than CD4+.

Clones were read by immunoSEQ multiplex PCR, and TCRdb kept only the in-frame ones, dropping some. This table has under 100,000 clones, about 85% appearing once. On this clone: No antigen is known for it.

V was pared by 0 bases and J by 2 bases, with 10 bases of the junction left unmatched. The CDR3 is made up of 18 amino acids. Germline V gene data show CDR1 as LGHNA and CDR2 as YNFKEQ. The chain has TRBV4-2 and TRBJ2-3; 8 bases line up with TRBD1. This receptor was identified in an adult with an advanced solid tumor such as melanoma, head and neck, liver or kidney cancer. The sequenced sample was CD4+ or CD8+ T cells sorted from blood, obtained in a trial of the OX40 agonist ivuxolimab. This CDR3 reads CASSQEIRDRLTTDTQYF. CDR3 nucleotide sequence: TGTGCCAGCAGCCAAGAGATAAGGGACAGGCTTACCACAGATACGCAGTATTTT.